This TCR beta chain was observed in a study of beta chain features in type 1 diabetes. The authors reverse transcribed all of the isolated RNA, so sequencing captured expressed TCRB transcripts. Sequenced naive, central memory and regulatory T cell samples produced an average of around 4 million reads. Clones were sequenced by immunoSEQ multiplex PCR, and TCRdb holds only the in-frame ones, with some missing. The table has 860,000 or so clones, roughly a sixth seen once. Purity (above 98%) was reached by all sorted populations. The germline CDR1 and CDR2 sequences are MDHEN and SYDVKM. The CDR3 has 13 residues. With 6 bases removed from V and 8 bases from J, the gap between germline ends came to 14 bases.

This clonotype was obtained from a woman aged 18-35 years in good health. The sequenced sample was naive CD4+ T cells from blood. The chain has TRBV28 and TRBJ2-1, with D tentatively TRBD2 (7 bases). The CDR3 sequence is CASRQGGPHEQFF. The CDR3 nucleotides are TGTGCCAGCAGACAGGGAGGGCCACATGAGCAGTTCTTC. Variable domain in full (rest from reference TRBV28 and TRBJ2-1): DVKVTQSSRYLVKRTGEKVFLECVQDMDHENMFWYRQDPGLGLRLIYFSYDVKMKEKGDIPEGYSVSREKKERFSLILESASTNQTSMYLCASRQGGPHEQFFGPGTRLTVL.